The subject of this entry is one TCR beta chain. Antigen: not known. V lost 3 bases and J lost 0, with 15 bases in between. Germline V gene data show CDR1 as SGDLS and CDR2 as YYNGEE. This CDR3 spans 16 amino acids. The data originate from a study of T cell responses to AZD1222 COVID-19 vaccine. In the study overall: Analyses pooled second doses at about 4 or about 12 weeks. The study, taken as a whole, reports: CD4 TCRs linked to vaccination spanned spike, dominating at 160-218 and 743-854. Following two doses of AZD1222, Spike-specific TCR breadth and depth rose. Among spike-specific TCRs, nearly half reportedly target unmutated variant regions.

Method: immunoSEQ multiplex PCR; TCRdb's copy keeps in-frame clones and lacks some. The data hold almost 80,000 clones, with around 87% observed a single time. The chain joins TRBV9 to TRBJ1-1, with a possible D match to TRBD1 (6 bases). This sequence originates from an adult in good health. The sequences come from peripheral blood, collected on day 0 of AZD1222 vaccination. CDR3 nucleotides: TGTGCCAGCAGCGGCGGACCGACAGGCTTGAACACTGAAGCTTTCTTT. Its protein product is CASSGGPTGLNTEAFF.